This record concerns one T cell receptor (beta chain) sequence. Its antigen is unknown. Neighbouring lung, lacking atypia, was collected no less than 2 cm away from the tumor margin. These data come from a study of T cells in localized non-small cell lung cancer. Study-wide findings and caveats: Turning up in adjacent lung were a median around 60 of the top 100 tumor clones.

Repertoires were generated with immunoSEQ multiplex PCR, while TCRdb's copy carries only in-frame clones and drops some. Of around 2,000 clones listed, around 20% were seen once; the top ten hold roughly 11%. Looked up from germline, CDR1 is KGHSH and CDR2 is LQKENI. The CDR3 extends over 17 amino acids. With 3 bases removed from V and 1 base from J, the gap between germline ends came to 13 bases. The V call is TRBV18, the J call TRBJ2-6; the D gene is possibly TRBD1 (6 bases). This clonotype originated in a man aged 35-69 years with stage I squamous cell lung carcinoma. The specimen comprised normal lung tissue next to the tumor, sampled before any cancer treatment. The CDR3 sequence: CASSPRTTGSGANVLTF. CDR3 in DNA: TGTGCCAGCTCACCCCGAACCACAGGGTCTGGGGCCAACGTCCTGACTTTC.